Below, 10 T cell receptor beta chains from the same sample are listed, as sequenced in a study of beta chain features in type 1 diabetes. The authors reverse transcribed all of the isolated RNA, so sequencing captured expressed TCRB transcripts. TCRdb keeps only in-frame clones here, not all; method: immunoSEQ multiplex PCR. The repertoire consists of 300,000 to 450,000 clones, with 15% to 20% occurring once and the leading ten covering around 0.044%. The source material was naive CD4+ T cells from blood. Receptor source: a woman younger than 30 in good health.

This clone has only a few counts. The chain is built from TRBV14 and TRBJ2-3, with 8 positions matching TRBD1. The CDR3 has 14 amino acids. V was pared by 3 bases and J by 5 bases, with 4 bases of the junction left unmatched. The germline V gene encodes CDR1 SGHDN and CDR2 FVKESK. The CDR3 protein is CASSQRQGLDTQYF. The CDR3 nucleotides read TGTGCCAGCAGCCAGCGACAGGGGCTAGATACGCAGTATTTT.

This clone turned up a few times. The CDR3 DNA sequence: TGTGCCAGCAGCGTAGTGTCTAGCGGGAGCCACAATGAGCAGTTCTTC. It is translated as CASSVVSSGSHNEQFF. J is TRBJ2-1 and V is TRBV9, with TRBD2 matching over 10 bases. Germline V gene sequence: CDR1 SGDLS, CDR2 YYNGEE. This CDR3 region has 16 residues. Germline trimming cut 0 bases from V and 5 bases from J; bases unmatched to any gene: 5.

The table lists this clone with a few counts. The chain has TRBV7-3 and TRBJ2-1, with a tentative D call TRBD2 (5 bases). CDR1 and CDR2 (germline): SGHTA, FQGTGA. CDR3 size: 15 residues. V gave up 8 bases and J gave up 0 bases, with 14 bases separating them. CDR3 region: CASGAGGSSYNEQFF. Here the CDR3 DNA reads TGTGCCAGCGGCGCCGGAGGTAGCTCCTACAATGAGCAGTTCTTC.

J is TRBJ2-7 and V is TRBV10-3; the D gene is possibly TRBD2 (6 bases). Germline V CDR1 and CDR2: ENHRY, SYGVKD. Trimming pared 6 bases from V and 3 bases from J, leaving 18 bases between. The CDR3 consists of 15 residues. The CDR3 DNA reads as TGTGCCATCAGCCCGGGACTCCTGGACGTCTACGAGCAGTACTTC. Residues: CAISPGLLDVYEQYF.

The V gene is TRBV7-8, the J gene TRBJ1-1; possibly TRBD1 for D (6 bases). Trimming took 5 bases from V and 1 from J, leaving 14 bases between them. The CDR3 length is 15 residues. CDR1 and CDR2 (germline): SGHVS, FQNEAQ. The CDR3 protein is CASSLQGRPNTEAFF. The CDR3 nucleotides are TGTGCCAGCAGCCTGCAGGGGCGGCCGAACACTGAAGCTTTCTTT. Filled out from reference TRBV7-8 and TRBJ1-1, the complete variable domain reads GAGVSQSPRYKVAKRGQDVALRCDPISGHVSLFWYQQALGQGPEFLTYFQNEAQLDKSGLPSDRFFAERPEGSVSTLKIQRTQQEDSAVYLCASSLQGRPNTEAFFGQGTRLTVV.

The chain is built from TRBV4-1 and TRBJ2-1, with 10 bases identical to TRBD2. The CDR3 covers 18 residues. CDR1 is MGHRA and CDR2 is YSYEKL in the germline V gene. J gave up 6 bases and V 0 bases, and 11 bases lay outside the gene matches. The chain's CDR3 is CASSQDSPLAGGFNEQFF. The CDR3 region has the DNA TGCGCCAGCAGCCAAGATTCGCCGTTAGCGGGGGGCTTCAATGAGCAGTTCTTC.

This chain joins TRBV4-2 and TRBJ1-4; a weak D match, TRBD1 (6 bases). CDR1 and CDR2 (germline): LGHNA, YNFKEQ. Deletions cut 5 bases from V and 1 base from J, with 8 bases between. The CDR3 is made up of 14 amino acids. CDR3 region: CASSTRGTNEKLFF. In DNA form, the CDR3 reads TGTGCCAGCAGCACCAGGGGAACTAATGAAAAACTGTTTTTT.

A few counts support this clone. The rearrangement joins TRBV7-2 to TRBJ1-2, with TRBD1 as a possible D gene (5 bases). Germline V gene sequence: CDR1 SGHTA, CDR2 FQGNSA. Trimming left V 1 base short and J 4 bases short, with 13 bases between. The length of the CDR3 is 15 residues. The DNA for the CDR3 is TGTGCCAGCAGCTTAGAGGACAATAAGGCCTATGGCTACACCTTC. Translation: CASSLEDNKAYGYTF. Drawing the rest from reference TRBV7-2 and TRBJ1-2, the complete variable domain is GAGVSQSPSNKVTEKGKDVELRCDPISGHTALYWYRQSLGQGLEFLIYFQGNSAPDKSGLPSDRFSAERTGGSVSTLTIQRTQQEDSAVYLCASSLEDNKAYGYTFGSGTRLTVV.

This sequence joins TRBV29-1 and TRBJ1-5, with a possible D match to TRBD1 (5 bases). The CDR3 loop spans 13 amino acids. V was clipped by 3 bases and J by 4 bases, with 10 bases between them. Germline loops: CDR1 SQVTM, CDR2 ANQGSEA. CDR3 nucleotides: TGCAGCGTTGACCTGGGGGGAAATCAGCCCCAGCATTTT. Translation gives CSVDLGGNQPQHF.

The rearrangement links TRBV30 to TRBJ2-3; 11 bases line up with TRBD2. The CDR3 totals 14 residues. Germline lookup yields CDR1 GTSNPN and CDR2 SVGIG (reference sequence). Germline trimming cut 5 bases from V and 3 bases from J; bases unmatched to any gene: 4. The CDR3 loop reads CAWSGTSGTDTQYF. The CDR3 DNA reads TGTGCCTGGTCCGGGACTAGCGGAACAGATACGCAGTATTTT.